A single sample gave rise to the 4 T cell receptor beta chains below, sequenced in a study of T cell responses to AZD1222 COVID-19 vaccine. Sequencing used immunoSEQ multiplex PCR; TCRdb keeps in-frame clones, though not all of them. Among 100,000 to 150,000 clones, 90% were seen once, and the ten largest hold about 7%. The material was peripheral blood, obtained on day 0 of AZD1222 vaccination. Every receptor here comes from an adult in good health.

As DNA, the CDR3 is TGTGCCAGCAGTGAAGCTATCGGGGGAAGCGAGCAGTACTTC. Translated, it gives CASSEAIGGSEQYF. This chain connects TRBV2 to TRBJ2-7; D might be TRBD2 (6 bases). Trimming left V 0 bases short and J 6 bases short, with 12 bases between. The germline V gene has CDR1 SNHLY and CDR2 FYNNEI. This CDR3 is 14 amino acids long. The whole variable domain, remainder taken from reference TRBV2 and TRBJ2-7, is EPEVTQTPSHQVTQMGQEVILRCVPISNHLYFYWYRQILGQKVEFLVSFYNNEISEKSEIFDDQFSVERPDGSNFTLKIRSTKLEDSAMYFCASSEAIGGSEQYFGPGTRLTVT.

The gene calls are TRBV4-2 and TRBJ1-4, with D unclear. In germline, CDR1 is LGHNA, CDR2 YNFKEQ. The CDR3 length is 14 residues. V lost 1 base to trimming and J lost 6 bases, with 9 bases between them. CDR3 sequence: CASSQVVGDEKLFF. The CDR3 DNA reads TGTGCCAGCAGCCAAGTCGTGGGAGATGAAAAACTGTTTTTT.

This chain connects TRBV13 to TRBJ1-4; unclear D gene. CDR1 PRHDT and CDR2 FYEKMQ come from the germline V gene (reference sequence). CDR3 size: 13 residues. V shed 4 bases and J shed 7 bases, with 10 bases lying between them. This CDR3 is CASSWKSGEKLFF. The CDR3 DNA sequence: TGTGCCAGCAGCTGGAAGTCGGGTGAAAAACTGTTTTTT.

The chain links TRBV19 to TRBJ1-5; TRBD1 is a possible D gene (5 bases). Germline V gene data show CDR1 as LNHDA and CDR2 as SQIVND (reference sequence). V lost 7 bases to trimming and J lost 4 bases, with 11 bases between them. CDR3 length equals 13 residues. CDR3 in amino acids: CASTRQQNQPQHF. The CDR3 bases are TGTGCCAGTACTCGACAGCAGAATCAGCCCCAGCATTTT.